Below, one T cell receptor beta chain is given with its context. Its antigen is not identified. Sequenced by immunoSEQ multiplex PCR; TCRdb stores in-frame clones only, minus some. Of around 160,000 clones detected, 85% to 95% appear once; the ten largest clones hold roughly 5.5%. Trimming shortened V by 0 bases and J by 9 bases, and 9 bases separated the two germline ends. This CDR3 is built from 13 residues. Per the germline V gene, CDR1 is LGHDT and CDR2 is YNNKEL (reference sequence). This entry comes from a study of T cell responses to AZD1222 COVID-19 vaccine. General study findings and limits: Within unmutated variant regions lay the reported targets of nearly half of spike-specific TCRs. The study found Spike-specific TCR breadth and depth rose after two AZD1222 doses. CD4 TCRs associated with vaccination spanned spike, dominating at 160-218 and 743-854.

The TCR originated in an adult who received the AZD1222 COVID-19 vaccine. This rearrangement joins TRBV3-1 (or the pseudogene TRBV3-2) to TRBJ2-1; D is unclear. The material sequenced was peripheral blood, taken 28 days after the second AZD1222 dose. CDR3 DNA: TGTGCCAGCAGCCAAGACAATCTCGGTGAGCAGTTCTTC. This codes for CASSQDNLGEQFF.